Listed below are T cell receptor beta chains from one sample, sequenced in a study of PD-1 blockade in classical Hodgkin lymphoma. TCRdb keeps only in-frame clones here, not all; method: immunoSEQ multiplex PCR. The sample has approximately 79,000 clones, about nine tenths seen once. The sequenced sample was peripheral blood mononuclear cells (PBMCs), obtained before the second cycle of nivolumab. Receptors originate from a human donor with classical Hodgkin lymphoma. Each CDR3 is given with its conserved first and last residue. The D gene is left open where the match is weak. Clone size, where shown, is once, few, many, or a class for clones that have expanded.

-,TRBJ2-1,TRBV5-1,-,TGCGCCAGCAGCCTTAACAGGGACAATGAGCAGTTCTTC,CASSLNRDNEQFF
-,TRBJ2-7,TRBV21-1,-,TGTGCCAGCAGAGTGAATCTACGCGGGAAAAATAGGAACACCTACGAGCAGTACTTC,CASRVNLRGKNRNTYEQYF
-,TRBJ2-2,TRBV9,-,TGTGCCAGCCGGCGTGGGGGCGAGACCGGGGAGCTGTTTTTT,CASRRGGETGELFF
TRBD1,TRBJ2-2,TRBV19,once,TGTGCCAGTAGTATCCAGACAGGGGGCTTAAGCGGGGAGCTGTTTTTT,CASSIQTGGLSGELFF
-,TRBJ1-2,TRBV27,-,TGTGCCAGCGCCTTGTCTCCCAGGGGTTACGGCTACACCTTC,CASALSPRGYGYTF
-,TRBJ1-1,TRBV28,-,TGTGCCAGCAGTTTAGGGGGGATCCCTGAAGCTTTCTTT,CASSLGGIPEAFF
TRBD1,TRBJ1-1,TRBV7-9,few,TGTGCCAGCAGCTTAGGCGGGACAGCGAACACTGAAGCTTTCTTT,CASSLGGTANTEAFF
-,TRBJ2-3,TRBV5-1,-,TGCGCCAGCAGCGGTCAGCAGATAGGAACAGATACGCAGTATTTT,CASSGQQIGTDTQYF
-,TRBJ2-3,TRBV10-1,-,TGCGCCAGCAGTGAGTCACTAGGCGGGACAGATACGCAGTATTTT,CASSESLGGTDTQYF
-,TRBJ2-3,TRBV21-1,once,TGTGCCAGCAGCAAAGGGGGTCCGTGCCGGGATACGCAGTATTTT,CASSKGGPCRDTQYF
TRBD1,TRBJ1-6,TRBV9,-,TGTGCCAGCAGCGCCCGTAGCACCCCGACCGGGACAGGGGATAATTCACCCCTCCACTTT,CASSARSTPTGTGDNSPLHF
-,TRBJ1-5,TRBV5-1,-,TGCGCCAGCGCGGAGGGAGATAGCAATCAGCCCCAGCATTTT,CASAEGDSNQPQHF
-,TRBJ2-1,TRBV18,-,TGTGCCAGCTCGAAGGACTCTGAGCAGTTCTTC,CASSKDSEQFF
-,TRBJ2-7,TRBV9,-,TGTGCCAGCAGCGTAGGGGACGGAGTCTCCTACGAGCAGTACTTC,CASSVGDGVSYEQYF
-,TRBJ1-3,TRBV28,-,TGTGCCAGCAGTTTACAGGGGAGCACCATATATTTT,CASSLQGSTIYF
TRBD2,TRBJ2-7,TRBV18,-,TGTGCCAGCTCACGAGCGGGATATACCTACGAGCAGTACTTC,CASSRAGYTYEQYF
-,TRBJ2-4,TRBV28,-,TGTGCCAGCAGTTTGGGGGGGCTAGCCAAAAACATTCAGTACTTC,CASSLGGLAKNIQYF
-,TRBJ2-7,TRBV6-5,-,TGTGCCAGCAGATCAAACAGGGATATAGTCTACGAGCAGTACTTC,CASRSNRDIVYEQYF
TRBD2,TRBJ2-7,TRBV6-6,-,TGTGCCAGCAGGGTGACTAGCGGATCCTACGAGCAGTACTTC,CASRVTSGSYEQYF
TRBD2,TRBJ2-1,TRBV27,-,TGTGCCAGCAGTTTGATAATAGCGGGAGATCGAAATGAGCAGTTCTTC,CASSLIIAGDRNEQFF
TRBD1,TRBJ2-7,TRBV5-1,-,TGCGCCAGCAGCTTGGGGACAGGGGGCGTTGAGCAGTACTTC,CASSLGTGGVEQYF
-,TRBJ2-1,TRBV19,-,TGTGCCAGTAGTATCGAGGCTCGGGGCAATGAGCAGTTCTTC,CASSIEARGNEQFF
TRBD1,TRBJ1-1,TRBV5-1,-,TGCGCCAGCAGCTTGGTAGACTCGACAGGGATAGGCAGGGCGAACACTGAAGCTTTCTTT,CASSLVDSTGIGRANTEAFF
TRBD2,TRBJ2-7,TRBV28,-,TGTGCCAGCAGGCGTGGGGTCGCGGGAGGTAGCTCCTACGAGCAGTACTTC,CASRRGVAGGSSYEQYF
-,TRBJ2-1,TRBV7-7,-,TGTGCTAGCAGCTTAGAAAGGGGGGTTTCGGATGAGCAGTTCTTC,CASSLERGVSDEQFF
-,TRBJ2-7,TRBV9,once,TGTGCCAGCAGCGGCAGGGGCGCCGTCGACGAGCAGTACTTC,CASSGRGAVDEQYF
TRBD2,TRBJ2-3,TRBV15,-,TGTGCCACCAGCACCCCACTAGCGGCAAGGTCGGATACGCAGTATTTT,CATSTPLAARSDTQYF
-,TRBJ2-2,TRBV10-3,-,TGTGCCATCAGTCCTCACGGGGCGGTTAACACCGGGGAGCTGTTTTTT,CAISPHGAVNTGELFF
TRBD2,TRBJ2-2,TRBV14,-,TGTGCCAGCAGCCAAGATTTTCGAGCGGGAGGAGGCACCGGGGAGCTGTTTTTT,CASSQDFRAGGGTGELFF
-,TRBJ1-3,TRBV6-1,-,TGTGCCAGCAGACTAACAGGGACAGGAAACACCATATATTTT,CASRLTGTGNTIYF
-,TRBJ2-2,TRBV6-4,-,TGTGCCAGCAGTGACTCGCCGGGATCAGGAGCCGGGGAGCTGTTTTTT,CASSDSPGSGAGELFF
-,TRBJ1-4,TRBV4-1,once,TGCGCCAGCAGCCCTCGGGCCGGGGCTAATGAAAAACTGTTTTTT,CASSPRAGANEKLFF
-,TRBJ1-5,TRBV5-1,-,TGCGCCAGCAGCTTGGCGGACAGTATCAATCAGCCCCAGCATTTT,CASSLADSINQPQHF
TRBD1,TRBJ2-7,TRBV5-6,-,TGTGCCAGCAGCTTTACGGGACAGGGGAATCACGAGCAGTACTTC,CASSFTGQGNHEQYF
TRBD1,TRBJ1-5,TRBV28,-,TGTGCCAGCAGTCCCAGACAGGGTCATAGCAATCAGCCCCAGCATTTT,CASSPRQGHSNQPQHF
TRBD2,TRBJ2-2,TRBV5-8,-,TGTGCCAGCAGCTCGACTAGCGGGGGGCCTCAGCTGTTTTTT,CASSSTSGGPQLFF
-,TRBJ2-7,TRBV9,-,TGTGCCAGCAGCGTAGGGGTCGGGAGCTACGAGCAGTACTTC,CASSVGVGSYEQYF
-,TRBJ1-4,TRBV7-8,-,TGTGCCAGCAGCTTCGACAGGACCCTTAATGAAAAACTGTTTTTT,CASSFDRTLNEKLFF
-,TRBJ2-7,TRBV2,-,TGTGCCAGCAACGCGGGTGACGAGCAGTACTTC,CASNAGDEQYF
TRBD1,TRBJ2-7,TRBV27,once,TGTGCCAGCAGTTTGTATGGACAGGGATACGAGCAGTACTTC,CASSLYGQGYEQYF
-,TRBJ2-7,TRBV5-4,-,TGTGCCAGCAGCTTGTCAACCCCCATGGGGTACGAGCAGTACTTC,CASSLSTPMGYEQYF
TRBD1,TRBJ1-2,TRBV5-1,-,TGCGCCAGCAGCACGGGGGACAGGGACCCCGATGGCTACACCTTC,CASSTGDRDPDGYTF
TRBD1,TRBJ2-7,TRBV19,-,TGTGCCAGTAGTTGGGCAGGGGGCTACGAGCAGTACTTC,CASSWAGGYEQYF
-,TRBJ1-3,TRBV28,-,TGTGCCAGCAGTTTGTCAGGGTACGAAAACACCATATATTTT,CASSLSGYENTIYF
-,TRBJ2-3,TRBV6-1,-,TGTGCCAGCACTCCTTTTTCTAGCACAGATACGCAGTATTTT,CASTPFSSTDTQYF
-,TRBJ1-3,TRBV19,once,TGTGCCAGTAGTATCAGAGTCTCTGGAAACACCATATATTTT,CASSIRVSGNTIYF
TRBD2,TRBJ2-7,TRBV27,-,TGTGCCAGCAGTGCCCCTAGCGGGTTGGTACGCGAGCAGTACTTC,CASSAPSGLVREQYF
-,TRBJ2-6,TRBV7-8,-,TGTGCCAGCAGCTTTCCTGGAGAGTGGGGTTCTGGGGCCAACGTCCTGACTTTC,CASSFPGEWGSGANVLTF
-,TRBJ1-2,TRBV28,-,TGTGCCAGCAGTCCCGACAGGAACAATGGCTACACCTTC,CASSPDRNNGYTF
TRBD1,TRBJ2-3,TRBV30,-,TGTGCCTGGAGTGCGGGGCAGGGGGTCACAGATACGCAGTATTTT,CAWSAGQGVTDTQYF
-,TRBJ1-4,TRBV28,-,TGTGCCAGCACCGGTTCCCAAACGGGTGAAAAACTGTTTTTT,CASTGSQTGEKLFF
-,TRBJ2-5,TRBV5-1,-,TGCGCCAGCAGCTTGGCACAGACCCAAGAGACCCAGTACTTC,CASSLAQTQETQYF
-,TRBJ1-4,TRBV7-8,-,TGTGCCAGCAGCTTCACGATCCAAAATGAAAAACTGTTTTTT,CASSFTIQNEKLFF
TRBD2,TRBJ2-2,TRBV19,-,TGTGCCAGTAGTATGCTAGCGGAGAACACCGGGGAGCTGTTTTTT,CASSMLAENTGELFF
-,TRBJ1-5,TRBV7-8,-,TGTGCCAGCAGCCCTACGTCTCTAACCAGCAATCAGCCCCAGCATTTT,CASSPTSLTSNQPQHF
-,TRBJ2-3,TRBV27,-,TGTGCCAGCAGTTTATCTCTCGGTTATACAGATACGCAGTATTTT,CASSLSLGYTDTQYF
TRBD1,TRBJ1-5,TRBV5-6,-,TGTGCCAGCAGCTGGACAGGGAGCGGCAATCAGCCCCAGCATTTT,CASSWTGSGNQPQHF
-,TRBJ1-4,TRBV19,-,TGTGCCAGTAGGAAGTCCGGGCCTCGGGAAAAACTGTTTTTT,CASRKSGPREKLFF